Below are 19 T cell receptor beta chains sequenced from a single sample in a study of blood T cell repertoires in COVID-19. Using immunoSEQ multiplex PCR, the repertoire was profiled, and TCRdb retains in-frame clones only, with some absent. The sample shows over 100,000 clones, around four fifths of them seen only once. Sequencing was done on a sample of peripheral blood. The receptors derive from a woman aged 70-85 years with acute or convalescent COVID-19.

On this clone: One end of the junction is discordant with germline, which a read error may explain. The chain employs TRBV6-5 and TRBJ2-7; TRBD1 might be the D (6 bases). Germline-derived CDR1 and CDR2 are MNHEY and SVGAGI. The CDR3 extends over 11 amino acids. Written as DNA, the CDR3 is TGTGCCAGCAGACTCGGGGCAGGGGTCAACTTC. Its protein is CASRLGAGVNF.

The V and J genes are TRBV18 and TRBJ2-2; D remains unclear. The V gene lost 7 bases and the J gene lost 1 base, with 7 bases spanning the gap. Germline V gene sequence: CDR1 KGHSH, CDR2 LQKENI. The CDR3 spans 13 residues. DNA of the CDR3: TGTGCCAGCTTAGCCCTGAACACCGGGGAGCTGTTTTTT. Residues: CASLALNTGELFF.

The V call is TRBV5-1, the J call TRBJ2-7, with 8 nucleotides matching TRBD1. Per the germline V gene, CDR1 is SGHRS and CDR2 is YFSETQ. This CDR3 is 15 amino acids long. After removal of 4 bases from V and 0 bases from J, the junction contained 6 bases not matched to a gene. The DNA of the CDR3 is TGCGCCAGCAGCAAAAGACAGGGGAGCTCCTACGAGCAGTACTTC. It translates to CASSKRQGSSYEQYF.

The gene calls are TRBV4-1 and TRBJ2-1; the match to TRBD2 covers 12 bases. The CDR3 has 18 amino acids. J lost 4 bases, V lost 2 bases, and 9 bases had no gene match. From germline, CDR1 is MGHRA and CDR2 YSYEKL. CDR3 nucleotide sequence: TGCGCCAGCAGCCAAACGCCGGGACTAGCGGGTTCTTACAATGAGCAGTTCTTC. This translates into CASSQTPGLAGSYNEQFF.

V is TRBV12-5 and J is TRBJ2-5; weak D call: TRBD1 (5 bases). Per the germline V gene, CDR1 is LGHNT and CDR2 is FRNRAP. The CDR3 runs 14 residues. V gave up 7 bases and J gave up 4 bases, with 16 bases separating them. Written as DNA, the CDR3 is TGTGCTAGTGCCCAAGGGGCTGTAGTAGAGACCCAGTACTTC. Translation gives CASAQGAVVETQYF.

CDR3 residues: CASSLWGLAAGDEQFF. CDR3 DNA sequence: TGTGCCAGCAGCCTCTGGGGACTAGCGGCAGGCGATGAGCAGTTCTTC. The chain couples TRBV7-2 to TRBJ2-1, with 11 positions matching TRBD2. The V gene end was trimmed by 5 bases and the J gene end by 8 bases; junction bases not matched to a gene: 11. This CDR3 region has 16 residues. Germline CDR1 and CDR2: SGHTA and FQGNSA.

V gene TRBV7-3 combines with J gene TRBJ1-2, with 10 bases fitting TRBD1. Trimming cost V 2 bases and J 4 bases; bases outside gene matches: 10. The CDR3 has 17 amino acids. In germline, CDR1 is SGHTA, CDR2 FQGTGA. DNA of the CDR3: TGTGCCAGCAGCTTAGGGACAGGGGAAGGGGTGGGCTATGGCTACACCTTC. This translates into CASSLGTGEGVGYGYTF. Combining the CDR3 with reference TRBV7-3 and TRBJ1-2 gives the whole variable domain GAGVSQTPSNKVTEKGKYVELRCDPISGHTALYWYRQSLGQGPEFLIYFQGTGAADDSGLPNDRFFAVRPEGSVSTLKIQRTERGDSAVYLCASSLGTGEGVGYGYTFGSGTRLTVV.

The chain is built from TRBV28 and TRBJ1-2; possibly TRBD1 for D (5 bases). The CDR3 has 15 residues. CDR1 is MDHEN and CDR2 is SYDVKM in the germline V gene. The V gene lost 5 bases and the J gene lost 0 bases, with 13 bases spanning the gap. CDR3 sequence: CASSLGHLANYGYTF. The DNA for the CDR3 is TGTGCCAGCAGTCTTGGACACTTAGCTAACTATGGCTACACCTTC.

V and J are TRBV5-6 and TRBJ1-1; D gene unclear. Germline V CDR1 and CDR2: SGHDT, YYEEEE. Trimming stripped 5 bases from V and 5 bases from J, with 7 bases between. This CDR3 is built from 11 residues. The DNA for the CDR3 is TGTGCCAGCAGTGTTAAAACTGAAGCTTTCTTT. Translated: CASSVKTEAFF. Complete variable domain (other parts from reference TRBV5-6 and TRBJ1-1): DAGVTQSPTHLIKTRGQQVTLRCSPKSGHDTVSWYQQALGQGPQFIFQYYEEEERQRGNFPDRFSGHQFPNYSSELNVNALLLGDSALYLCASSVKTEAFFGQGTRLTVV.

The chain is built from TRBV7-2 and TRBJ2-3, with 10 bases aligning to TRBD2. CDR1 is SGHTA, CDR2 FQGNSA, per germline. This CDR3 has 15 amino acids. The V and J ends lost 7 bases and 3 bases, in that order; junction bases with no gene match: 7. In DNA form, the CDR3 reads TGTGCCAGCACCCAAAGCGGGGGGGAAACAGATACGCAGTATTTT. Its protein is CASTQSGGETDTQYF.

The rearrangement joins TRBV19 to TRBJ1-5; 9 bases agree with TRBD1. The length of the CDR3 is 15 residues. Germline CDR1 is LNHDA and CDR2 is SQIVND (reference sequence). V trimming: 5 bases; J trimming: 0 bases; junction bases outside the gene matches: 2. The DNA of the CDR3 is TGTGCCAGTAGTTCGGGACAGGGTAGCAATCAGCCCCAGCATTTT. This translates into CASSSGQGSNQPQHF.

The V gene is TRBV24-1, the J gene TRBJ2-7; 12 bases fit TRBD1. The germline V gene encodes CDR1 KGHDR and CDR2 SFDVKD. V lost 3 bases, J lost 4 bases, and 9 bases stayed unmatched. This CDR3 contains 17 residues. CDR3 DNA sequence: TGTGCCACCAGTGATAACCAGGGACAGGGGGCTATTTACGAGCAGTACTTC. Protein product: CATSDNQGQGAIYEQYF.

The V gene is TRBV15, the J gene TRBJ2-7, with D uncertain. The CDR3 totals 13 residues. CDR1 LNHNV and CDR2 YYDKDF come from the germline V gene (reference sequence). Trimming took 7 bases from V and 1 from J, leaving 11 bases between them. CDR3 in DNA: TGTGCCACCACCCTGGGCCCTTCCTACGAGCAGTACTTC. Translated, it gives CATTLGPSYEQYF.

The DNA for the CDR3 is TGCGCCAGCAGCCGGACAGGGGGCGACTATGGCTACACCTTC. This codes for CASSRTGGDYGYTF. The chain has TRBV5-1 and TRBJ1-2; TRBD1 agrees at 11 bases. The CDR3 runs 14 residues. V lost 4 bases, J lost 3 bases, and 2 bases stayed unmatched. Germline V gene sequence: CDR1 SGHRS, CDR2 YFSETQ.

The chain combines TRBV7-8 with TRBJ2-7; the D is unclear. The CDR3 loop spans 16 amino acids. Trimming removed 5 bases at V and 2 bases at J, with 19 bases between. From germline, CDR1 is SGHVS and CDR2 FQNEAQ. CDR3 residues: CASSPSAIGTTYEQYF. DNA for the CDR3: TGTGCCAGCAGCCCCTCCGCGATAGGTACTACCTACGAGCAGTACTTC.

This clone was seen a single time. The chain couples TRBV19 to TRBJ2-5; 8 bases line up with TRBD2. CDR1 is LNHDA and CDR2 is SQIVND in the germline V gene (reference sequence). The CDR3 is 16 residues long. V lost 5 bases, J lost 5 bases, and 13 bases stayed unmatched. CDR3 nucleotide sequence: TGTGCCAGTAGTGGGGAACTAGCGGCCTACGGGGAGACCCAGTACTTC. It specifies CASSGELAAYGETQYF. The complete variable domain, with remaining parts taken from reference TRBV19 and TRBJ2-5, reads DGGITQSPKYLFRKEGQNVTLSCEQNLNHDAMYWYRQDPGQGLRLIYYSQIVNDFQKGDIAEGYSVSREKKESFPLTVTSAQKNPTAFYLCASSGELAAYGETQYFGPGTRLLVL.

The chain recombines TRBV9 with TRBJ2-1; D unresolved. This CDR3 has 14 residues. The V and J ends lost 0 bases and 3 bases respectively, with 7 bases between them. The germline V gene has CDR1 SGDLS and CDR2 YYNGEE. CDR3 amino acids: CASSVGADYNEQFF. CDR3 DNA: TGTGCCAGCAGCGTAGGGGCAGACTACAATGAGCAGTTCTTC.

The chain recombines TRBV7-9 with TRBJ2-2; D might be TRBD2 (5 bases). Germline CDR1 and CDR2: SEHNR and FQNEAQ (reference sequence). The CDR3 has 15 amino acids. Trimming pared 4 bases from V and 0 bases from J, leaving 9 bases between. The CDR3 DNA is TGTGCCAGCAGCTGGGAGCGGCCGAACACCGGGGAGCTGTTTTTT. Protein product: CASSWERPNTGELFF.

V usage is TRBV6-5 and J usage is TRBJ2-7; 7 nucleotides match TRBD1. The CDR3 totals 15 residues. Germline loops: CDR1 MNHEY, CDR2 SVGAGI. Trimming removed 6 bases from V and 3 bases from J; junction bases left unmatched: 11. The CDR3 DNA follows: TGTGCCAGCAGACCCGGACAGGCCCCTTACTACGAGCAGTACTTC. Translation: CASRPGQAPYYEQYF.